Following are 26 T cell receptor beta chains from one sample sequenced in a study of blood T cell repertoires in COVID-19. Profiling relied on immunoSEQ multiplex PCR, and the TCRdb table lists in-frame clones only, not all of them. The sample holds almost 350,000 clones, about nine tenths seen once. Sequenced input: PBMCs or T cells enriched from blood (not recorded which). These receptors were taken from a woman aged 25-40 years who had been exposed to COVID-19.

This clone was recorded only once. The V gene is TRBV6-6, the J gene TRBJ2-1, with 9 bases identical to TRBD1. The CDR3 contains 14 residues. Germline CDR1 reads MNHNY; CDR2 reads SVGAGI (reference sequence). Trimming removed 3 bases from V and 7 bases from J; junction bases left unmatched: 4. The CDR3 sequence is CASSYSDRGNEQFF. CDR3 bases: TGTGCCAGCAGTTATTCCGACAGGGGGAATGAGCAGTTCTTC.

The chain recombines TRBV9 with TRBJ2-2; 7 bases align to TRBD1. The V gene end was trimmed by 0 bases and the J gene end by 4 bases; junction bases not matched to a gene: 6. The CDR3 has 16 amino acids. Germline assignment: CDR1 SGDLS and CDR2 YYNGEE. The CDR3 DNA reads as TGTGCCAGCAGCGTAGAAGTTGGGACAGTCACCGGGGAGCTGTTTTTT. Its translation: CASSVEVGTVTGELFF.

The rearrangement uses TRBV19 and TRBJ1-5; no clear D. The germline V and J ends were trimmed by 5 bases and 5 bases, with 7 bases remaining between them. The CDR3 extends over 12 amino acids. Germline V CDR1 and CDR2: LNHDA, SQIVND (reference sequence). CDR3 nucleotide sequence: TGTGCCAGTAGTCGAGGAGATCAGCCCCAGCATTTT. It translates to CASSRGDQPQHF.

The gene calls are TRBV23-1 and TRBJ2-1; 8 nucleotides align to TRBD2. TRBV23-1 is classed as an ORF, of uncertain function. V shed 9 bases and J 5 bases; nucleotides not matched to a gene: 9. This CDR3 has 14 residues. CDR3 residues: CARGASGSHNEQFF. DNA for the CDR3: TGCGCCAGGGGGGCTAGCGGGTCCCACAATGAGCAGTTCTTC.

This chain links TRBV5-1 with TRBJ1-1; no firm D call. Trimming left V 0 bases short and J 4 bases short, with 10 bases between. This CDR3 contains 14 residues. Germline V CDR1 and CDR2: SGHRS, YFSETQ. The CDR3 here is CASSLGALGTEAFF. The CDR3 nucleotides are TGCGCCAGCAGCTTGGGGGCCTTGGGCACTGAAGCTTTCTTT. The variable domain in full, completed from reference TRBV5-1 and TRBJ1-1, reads KAGVTQTPRYLIKTRGQQVTLSCSPISGHRSVSWYQQTPGQGLQFLFEYFSETQRNKGNFPGRFSGRQFSNSRSEMNVSTLELGDSALYLCASSLGALGTEAFFGQGTRLTVV.

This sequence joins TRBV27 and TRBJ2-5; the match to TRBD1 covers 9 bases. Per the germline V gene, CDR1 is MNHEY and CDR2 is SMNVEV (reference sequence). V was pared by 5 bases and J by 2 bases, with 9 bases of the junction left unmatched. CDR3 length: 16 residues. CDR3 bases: TGTGCCAGCAGTCCCACCGGGACAGGGATACAAGAGACCCAGTACTTC. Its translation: CASSPTGTGIQETQYF.

The DNA of the CDR3 is TGTGCCAGCAGTCCTCTAGCGGGAGTCGGAGAGACCCAGTACTTC. It translates to CASSPLAGVGETQYF. The chain is built from TRBV6-1 and TRBJ2-5, with 10 bases lining up with TRBD2. CDR3 length: 15 residues. Germline lookup yields CDR1 MNHNS and CDR2 SASEGT. The ends lost 5 bases at V and 4 bases at J; junction bases unmatched: 7.

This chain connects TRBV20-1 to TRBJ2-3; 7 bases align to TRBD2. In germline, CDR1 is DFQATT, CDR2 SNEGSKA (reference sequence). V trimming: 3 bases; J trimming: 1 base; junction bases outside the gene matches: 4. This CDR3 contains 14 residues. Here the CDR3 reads CSASLLAGTDTQYF. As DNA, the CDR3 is TGCAGTGCTAGTCTGCTAGCGGGCACAGATACGCAGTATTTT.

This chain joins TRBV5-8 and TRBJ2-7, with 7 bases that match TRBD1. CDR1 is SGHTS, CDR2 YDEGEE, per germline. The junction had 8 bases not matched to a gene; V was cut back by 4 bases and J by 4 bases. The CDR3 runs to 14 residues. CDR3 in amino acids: CASSPGTDTYEQYF. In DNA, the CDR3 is TGTGCCAGCAGCCCCGGGACAGACACTTACGAGCAGTACTTC.

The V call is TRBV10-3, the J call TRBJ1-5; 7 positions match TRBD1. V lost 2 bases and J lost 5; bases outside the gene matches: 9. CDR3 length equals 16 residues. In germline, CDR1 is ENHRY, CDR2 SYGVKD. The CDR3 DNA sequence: TGTGCCATCAGTGAGCCGGGACAGCCGAGGGATCAGCCCCAGCATTTT. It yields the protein CAISEPGQPRDQPQHF.

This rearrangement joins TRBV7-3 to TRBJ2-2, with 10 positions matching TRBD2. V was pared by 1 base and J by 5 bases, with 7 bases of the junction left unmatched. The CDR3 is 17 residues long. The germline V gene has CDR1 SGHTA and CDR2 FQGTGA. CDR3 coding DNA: TGTGCCAGCAGCTTAAGCGCTAGCGGGAGATCTACCGGGGAGCTGTTTTTT. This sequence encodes CASSLSASGRSTGELFF.

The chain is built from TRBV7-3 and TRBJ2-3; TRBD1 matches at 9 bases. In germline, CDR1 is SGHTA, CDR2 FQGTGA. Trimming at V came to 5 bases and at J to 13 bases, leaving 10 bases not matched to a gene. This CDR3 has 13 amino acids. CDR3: CASSQRTGTGKYF. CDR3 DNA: TGTGCCAGCAGCCAAAGGACCGGGACAGGGAAGTATTTT.

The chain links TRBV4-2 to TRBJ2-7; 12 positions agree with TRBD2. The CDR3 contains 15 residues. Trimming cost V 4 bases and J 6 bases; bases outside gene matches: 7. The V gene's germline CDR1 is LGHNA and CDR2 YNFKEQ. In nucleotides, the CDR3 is TGTGCCAGCAGCCCCAGACTAGCGGGAGATTCCGAGCAGTACTTC. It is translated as CASSPRLAGDSEQYF.

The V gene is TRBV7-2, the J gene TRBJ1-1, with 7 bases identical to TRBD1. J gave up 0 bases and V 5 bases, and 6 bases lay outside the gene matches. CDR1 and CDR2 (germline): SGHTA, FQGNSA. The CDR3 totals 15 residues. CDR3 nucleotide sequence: TGTGCCAGCAGCCCAAACAGGGGACTGAACACTGAAGCTTTCTTT. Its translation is CASSPNRGLNTEAFF.

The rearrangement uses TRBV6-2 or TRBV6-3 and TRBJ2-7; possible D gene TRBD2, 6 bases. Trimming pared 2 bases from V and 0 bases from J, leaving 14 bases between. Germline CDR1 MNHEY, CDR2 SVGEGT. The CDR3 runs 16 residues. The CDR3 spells CASSYEAAGHSYEQYF. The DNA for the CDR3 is TGTGCCAGCAGTTACGAGGCAGCGGGCCACTCCTACGAGCAGTACTTC.

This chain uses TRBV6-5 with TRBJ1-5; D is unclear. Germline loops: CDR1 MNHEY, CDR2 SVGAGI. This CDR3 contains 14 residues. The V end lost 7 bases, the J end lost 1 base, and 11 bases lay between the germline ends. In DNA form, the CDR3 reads TGTGCCAGCAATGGAGTGATAAGCAATCAGCCCCAGCATTTT. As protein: CASNGVISNQPQHF.

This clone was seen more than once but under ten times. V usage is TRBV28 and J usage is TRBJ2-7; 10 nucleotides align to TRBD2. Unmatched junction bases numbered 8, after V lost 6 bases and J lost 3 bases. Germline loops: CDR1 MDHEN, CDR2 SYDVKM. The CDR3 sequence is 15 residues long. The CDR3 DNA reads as TGTGCCAGCAGCCGCGTAGCGGGAGGCTTCTACGAGCAGTACTTC. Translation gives CASSRVAGGFYEQYF.

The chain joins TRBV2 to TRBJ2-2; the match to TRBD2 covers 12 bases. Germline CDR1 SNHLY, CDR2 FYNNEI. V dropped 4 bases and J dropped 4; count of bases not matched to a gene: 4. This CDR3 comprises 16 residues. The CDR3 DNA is TGTGCCAGCAGTGTAGGACTAGCGGGATTCACCGGGGAGCTGTTTTTT. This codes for CASSVGLAGFTGELFF.

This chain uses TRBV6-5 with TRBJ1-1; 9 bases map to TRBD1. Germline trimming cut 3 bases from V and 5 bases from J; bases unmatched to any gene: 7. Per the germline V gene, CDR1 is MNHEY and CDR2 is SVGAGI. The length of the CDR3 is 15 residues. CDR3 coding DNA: TGTGCCAGCAGTTATGCCGGGACAGGGATGACTGAAGCTTTCTTT. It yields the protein CASSYAGTGMTEAFF.

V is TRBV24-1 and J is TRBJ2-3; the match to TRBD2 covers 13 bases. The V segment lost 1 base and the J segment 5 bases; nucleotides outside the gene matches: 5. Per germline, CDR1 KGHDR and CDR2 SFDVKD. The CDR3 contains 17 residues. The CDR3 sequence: CATSDLWGTSGVDTQYF. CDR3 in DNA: TGTGCCACCAGTGATTTATGGGGGACTAGCGGGGTAGATACGCAGTATTTT.

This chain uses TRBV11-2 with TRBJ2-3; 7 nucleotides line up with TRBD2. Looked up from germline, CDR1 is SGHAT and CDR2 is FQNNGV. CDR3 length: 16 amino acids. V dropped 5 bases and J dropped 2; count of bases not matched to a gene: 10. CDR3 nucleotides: TGTGCCAGCAGCCCCCAGGCTAGCGGAAACACAGATACGCAGTATTTT. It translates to CASSPQASGNTDTQYF. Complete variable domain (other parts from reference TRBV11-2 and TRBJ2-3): EAGVAQSPRYKIIEKRQSVAFWCNPISGHATLYWYQQILGQGPKLLIQFQNNGVVDDSQLPKDRFSAERLKGVDSTLKIQPAKLEDSAVYLCASSPQASGNTDTQYFGPGTRLTVL.

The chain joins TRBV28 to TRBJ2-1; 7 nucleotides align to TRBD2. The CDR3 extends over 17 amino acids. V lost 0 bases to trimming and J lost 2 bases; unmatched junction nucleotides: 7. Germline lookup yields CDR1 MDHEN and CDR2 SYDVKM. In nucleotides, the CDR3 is TGTGCCAGCAGTTTATGGTCAGGGCTAGCGGCCTACAATGAGCAGTTCTTC. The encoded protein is CASSLWSGLAAYNEQFF.

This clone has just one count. The CDR3 DNA reads as TGTGCCAGCAGTTACCCCTCAGGGGTGGTAGCGGGGTACCAAGAGACCCAGTACTTC. Translating it yields CASSYPSGVVAGYQETQYF. The V gene is TRBV6-9, the J gene TRBJ2-5; 8 positions match TRBD2. The length of the CDR3 is 19 residues. The V gene end was trimmed by 3 bases and the J gene end by 0 bases; junction bases not matched to a gene: 15. Germline V gene lookup returns CDR1 MNHGY and CDR2 SVAAGI.

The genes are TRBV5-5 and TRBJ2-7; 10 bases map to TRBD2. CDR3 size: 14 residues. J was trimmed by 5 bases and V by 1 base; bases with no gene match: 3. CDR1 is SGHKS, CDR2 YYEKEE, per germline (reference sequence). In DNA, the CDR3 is TGTGCCAGCAGCTTGCCTAGCGGGAGCAACGAGCAGTACTTC. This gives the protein CASSLPSGSNEQYF.

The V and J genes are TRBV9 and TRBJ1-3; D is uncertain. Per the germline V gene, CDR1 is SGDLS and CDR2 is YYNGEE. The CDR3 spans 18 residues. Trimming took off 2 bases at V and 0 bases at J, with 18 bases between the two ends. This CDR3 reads CASSVGGRQILSGNTIYF. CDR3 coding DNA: TGTGCCAGCAGCGTCGGTGGCAGGCAAATACTCTCTGGAAACACCATATATTTT.

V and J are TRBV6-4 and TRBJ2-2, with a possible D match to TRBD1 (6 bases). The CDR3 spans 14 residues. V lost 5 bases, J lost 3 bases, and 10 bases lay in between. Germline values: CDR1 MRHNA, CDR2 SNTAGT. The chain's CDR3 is CASSRDTYTGELFF. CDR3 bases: TGTGCCAGCAGTCGGGACACCTACACCGGGGAGCTGTTTTTT.